Listed below are T cell receptor beta chains from one sample, sequenced in a study of blood T cell repertoires in COVID-19. The method was immunoSEQ multiplex PCR; TCRdb's version includes in-frame clones alone and lacks a portion of them. The sample has more than 150,000 clones, around 80% seen once. Input material: PBMCs or T cells enriched from blood (not recorded which). The source is a man aged 55 to 69 who had been exposed to COVID-19. Each CDR3 is given with its conserved first and last residue. Fields, in order: J gene, clone size, D gene, V gene, CDR3 DNA, CDR3 protein. A D gene is named only where the DNA matches it firmly. The size of a clone is reported for some rows only, either as once, few or many, or as a class for expanded clones.

j_call: TRBJ2-7; clone_size: -; d_call: -; v_call: TRBV4-3; cdr3_nt: TGCGCCAGCAGCCGCTCTATTAGAGGGTACGAGCAGTACTTC; cdr3_aa: CASSRSIRGYEQYF
j_call: TRBJ2-1; clone_size: -; d_call: TRBD2; v_call: TRBV6-4; cdr3_nt: TGTGCCAGCAGTGGAGAACTAGCGGGAGGTTTGCATGAGCAGTTCTTC; cdr3_aa: CASSGELAGGLHEQFF
j_call: TRBJ2-7; clone_size: -; d_call: -; v_call: TRBV5-1; cdr3_nt: TGCGCCAGCAGTGTCAGCGGAGGGGACTACGAGCAGTACTTC; cdr3_aa: CASSVSGGDYEQYF
j_call: TRBJ1-1; clone_size: -; d_call: -; v_call: TRBV28; cdr3_nt: TGTGCCAGCAGTTCAGGGGCCCTGAACACTGAAGCTTTCTTT; cdr3_aa: CASSSGALNTEAFF
j_call: TRBJ2-7; clone_size: -; d_call: -; v_call: TRBV30; cdr3_nt: TGTGCCGGATGGGGGGGGCAGAGCTCCTACGAGCAGTACTTC; cdr3_aa: CAGWGGQSSYEQYF
j_call: TRBJ1-5; clone_size: -; d_call: -; v_call: TRBV7-2; cdr3_nt: TGTGCCAGCAGCATGGGGGCGGGCCAGGGCGAAACTAAGCCCCAGCATTTT; cdr3_aa: CASSMGAGQGETKPQHF
j_call: TRBJ2-1; clone_size: -; d_call: -; v_call: TRBV19; cdr3_nt: TGTGCCAGTAGTATATCCCTAGGTTGGAATGAGCAGTTCTTC; cdr3_aa: CASSISLGWNEQFF
j_call: TRBJ2-7; clone_size: once; d_call: TRBD2; v_call: TRBV5-1; cdr3_nt: TGCGCCAGCCGCTCTACTAGCGGGGGTACCTACGAGCAGTACTTC; cdr3_aa: CASRSTSGGTYEQYF
j_call: TRBJ1-2; clone_size: -; d_call: -; v_call: TRBV6-5; cdr3_nt: TGTGCCAGCACTCAGTACATTTCTAACTATGGCTACACCTTC; cdr3_aa: CASTQYISNYGYTF
j_call: TRBJ2-1; clone_size: once; d_call: -; v_call: TRBV4-3; cdr3_nt: TGCGCCAGCAGCCAAGATAGCCCTGGGAGTCACAATGAGCAGTTCTTC; cdr3_aa: CASSQDSPGSHNEQFF
j_call: TRBJ1-6; clone_size: -; d_call: -; v_call: TRBV7-9; cdr3_nt: TGTGCCAGCAGCTTAGTAACACAAAATTCACCCCTCCACTTT; cdr3_aa: CASSLVTQNSPLHF
j_call: TRBJ1-2; clone_size: once; d_call: -; v_call: TRBV5-1; cdr3_nt: TGCGCCAGCAGCTTGGATTCAGGGGACTATGGCTACACCTTC; cdr3_aa: CASSLDSGDYGYTF
j_call: TRBJ1-5; clone_size: -; d_call: -; v_call: TRBV25-1; cdr3_nt: TGTGCCAGCAGTGAATTCGACAGCAGCAATCAGCCCCAGCATTTT; cdr3_aa: CASSEFDSSNQPQHF
j_call: TRBJ2-7; clone_size: -; d_call: -; v_call: TRBV27; cdr3_nt: TGTGCCAGCAGCAAATGGACAAGCTCCTACGAGCAGTACTTC; cdr3_aa: CASSKWTSSYEQYF
j_call: TRBJ2-3; clone_size: -; d_call: TRBD2; v_call: TRBV9; cdr3_nt: TGTGCCAGCAGCCCGAGACTAGCGGGAGGGCATAGGGCAGATACGCAGTATTTT; cdr3_aa: CASSPRLAGGHRADTQYF
j_call: TRBJ1-2; clone_size: -; d_call: -; v_call: TRBV12-5; cdr3_nt: TGTGCTAGTGGTCCAGGAACTAACTATGGCTACACCTTC; cdr3_aa: CASGPGTNYGYTF
j_call: TRBJ2-7; clone_size: -; d_call: -; v_call: TRBV10-2; cdr3_nt: TGCGCCAGCGCCTCCCACAGGACCTACGAGCAGTACTTC; cdr3_aa: CASASHRTYEQYF
j_call: TRBJ1-5; clone_size: -; d_call: TRBD1; v_call: TRBV29-1; cdr3_nt: TGCAGCGTTGTAATGACAGGGGAGGAAAGCAATCAGCCCCAGCATTTT; cdr3_aa: CSVVMTGEESNQPQHF
j_call: TRBJ1-1; clone_size: few; d_call: -; v_call: TRBV4-1; cdr3_nt: TGCGCCAGCAGCCAATGGGAGGGGGATACTGAAGCTTTCTTT; cdr3_aa: CASSQWEGDTEAFF
j_call: TRBJ2-1; clone_size: few; d_call: -; v_call: TRBV24-1; cdr3_nt: TGTGCCACCAGTGATTTAGCGGAATCTTACAATGAGCAGTTCTTC; cdr3_aa: CATSDLAESYNEQFF
j_call: TRBJ2-1; clone_size: -; d_call: -; v_call: TRBV30; cdr3_nt: TGTGCCTGGAGTGTAACTCCTCTCCAGCGCGCGCAGTTCTTC; cdr3_aa: CAWSVTPLQRAQFF
j_call: TRBJ2-4; clone_size: -; d_call: TRBD2; v_call: TRBV15; cdr3_nt: TGTGCCACCAGCAGAGATTCGTTGAGCGGGAGCAACATTCAGTACTTC; cdr3_aa: CATSRDSLSGSNIQYF
j_call: TRBJ2-1; clone_size: -; d_call: TRBD2; v_call: TRBV11-3; cdr3_nt: TGTGCCAGCAGCTTGGGCGGGAGATTCTCCTACAATGAGCAGTTCTTC; cdr3_aa: CASSLGGRFSYNEQFF
j_call: TRBJ2-7; clone_size: -; d_call: -; v_call: TRBV27; cdr3_nt: TGTGCCAGCAGTCCGACCCCGACGGGGGAGCAGTACTTC; cdr3_aa: CASSPTPTGEQYF
j_call: TRBJ2-1; clone_size: -; d_call: TRBD2; v_call: TRBV7-2; cdr3_nt: TGTGCCAGCAGCTTAGTCGGGAGGCTCCAAGAGCAGTTCTTC; cdr3_aa: CASSLVGRLQEQFF
j_call: TRBJ1-5; clone_size: -; d_call: TRBD1; v_call: TRBV19; cdr3_nt: TGTGCCAGTCTGGCCCCGACAGGGGCCTCCAATCAGCCCCAGCATTTT; cdr3_aa: CASLAPTGASNQPQHF
j_call: TRBJ2-3; clone_size: -; d_call: -; v_call: TRBV5-1; cdr3_nt: TGCGCCAGCAGCTTGGCCGGGACAGATACGCAGTATTTT; cdr3_aa: CASSLAGTDTQYF
j_call: TRBJ2-1; clone_size: -; d_call: TRBD2; v_call: TRBV9; cdr3_nt: TGTGCCAGCAGCGTAGTAGATAGCGGGAGAACGCAGTTCTTC; cdr3_aa: CASSVVDSGRTQFF
j_call: TRBJ1-2; clone_size: -; d_call: -; v_call: TRBV9; cdr3_nt: TGTGCCAGCAGCGTAGCTACGGACAATTGGGGATATGGCTACACCTTC; cdr3_aa: CASSVATDNWGYGYTF
j_call: TRBJ2-5; clone_size: -; d_call: TRBD2; v_call: TRBV5-4; cdr3_nt: TGTGCCAGCAGGTTACTAGCGGGAGGGCGGGAGACCCAGTACTTC; cdr3_aa: CASRLLAGGRETQYF
j_call: TRBJ2-1; clone_size: -; d_call: -; v_call: TRBV19; cdr3_nt: TGTGCCAGTAAGCATGATCGAAGCTCCTACAATGAGCAGTTCTTC; cdr3_aa: CASKHDRSSYNEQFF
j_call: TRBJ2-3; clone_size: -; d_call: TRBD2; v_call: TRBV7-2; cdr3_nt: TGTGCCAGCAGTCCCCGGCTGGCGGGAGTTCGCACAGATACGCAGTATTTT; cdr3_aa: CASSPRLAGVRTDTQYF
j_call: TRBJ2-3; clone_size: -; d_call: -; v_call: TRBV5-1; cdr3_nt: TGCGCCAGCAGCTTGGAACAGGCGAAAGATACGCAGTATTTT; cdr3_aa: CASSLEQAKDTQYF
j_call: TRBJ2-7; clone_size: -; d_call: TRBD1; v_call: TRBV5-6; cdr3_nt: TGTGCCAGCAGCTTGGGCCCGGGACAGGGTGCCTACGAGCAGTACTTC; cdr3_aa: CASSLGPGQGAYEQYF
j_call: TRBJ2-1; clone_size: -; d_call: -; v_call: TRBV11-3; cdr3_nt: TGTGCCAGCAGCGGGCTGGTCGGGAATTCCTACAATGAGCAGTTCTTC; cdr3_aa: CASSGLVGNSYNEQFF
j_call: TRBJ1-2; clone_size: -; d_call: -; v_call: TRBV3-1/TRBV3-2; cdr3_nt: TGTGCCAGCAGCCCTTCTCCAGGGGTCGGAGGCTACACCTTC; cdr3_aa: CASSPSPGVGGYTF
j_call: TRBJ1-2; clone_size: -; d_call: TRBD1; v_call: TRBV28; cdr3_nt: TGTGCCAGCAGTGCCCCAGGGGGTGTCACCGTTTATGGCTACACCTTC; cdr3_aa: CASSAPGGVTVYGYTF
j_call: TRBJ1-1; clone_size: -; d_call: -; v_call: TRBV6-5; cdr3_nt: TGTGCCAGCACCCTATCATCGACCCGGGGCACTGAAGCTTTCTTT; cdr3_aa: CASTLSSTRGTEAFF
j_call: TRBJ2-1; clone_size: few; d_call: TRBD2; v_call: TRBV7-2; cdr3_nt: TGTGCCAGCAGGGGACCGGGACTAGCGGGACAAACTACCAACAATGAGCAGTTCTTC; cdr3_aa: CASRGPGLAGQTTNNEQFF
j_call: TRBJ1-4; clone_size: -; d_call: -; v_call: TRBV5-1; cdr3_nt: TGCGCCAGCAGCCTTACGGGGGGCAGGGATGAAAAACTGTTTTTT; cdr3_aa: CASSLTGGRDEKLFF
j_call: TRBJ1-1; clone_size: -; d_call: -; v_call: TRBV29-1; cdr3_nt: TGCAGCGTTGACAGGAACACTGAAGCTTTCTTT; cdr3_aa: CSVDRNTEAFF
j_call: TRBJ1-5; clone_size: many; d_call: TRBD1; v_call: TRBV2; cdr3_nt: TGTGCCAGCAGGGGGTTGGACAGGGGGCGCCGAGAACAGCCCCAGCATTTT; cdr3_aa: CASRGLDRGRREQPQHF
j_call: TRBJ2-3; clone_size: -; d_call: -; v_call: TRBV29-1; cdr3_nt: TGCAGCGTTTCATCCCAGGGTAGCCCAGATACGCAGTATTTT; cdr3_aa: CSVSSQGSPDTQYF
j_call: TRBJ2-3; clone_size: -; d_call: TRBD2; v_call: TRBV3-1/TRBV3-2; cdr3_nt: TGTGCCAGCAGCCAAAAGCCCCGGGGGGGCGGGAAGAGAGATACGCAGTATTTT; cdr3_aa: CASSQKPRGGGKRDTQYF
j_call: TRBJ2-7; clone_size: -; d_call: TRBD1; v_call: TRBV7-2; cdr3_nt: TGTGCCAGCAGCCGGGACAGGAACTACGAGCAGTACTTC; cdr3_aa: CASSRDRNYEQYF
j_call: TRBJ1-3; clone_size: few; d_call: -; v_call: TRBV18; cdr3_nt: TGTGCCAGCTCACCCTTGACAGGCCGCTCTGGAAACACCATATATTTT; cdr3_aa: CASSPLTGRSGNTIYF
j_call: TRBJ1-1; clone_size: -; d_call: -; v_call: TRBV20-1; cdr3_nt: TGCAGTGCTAGTCCTCTCGGGCGGGGCTTCGGCACTGAAGCTTTCTTT; cdr3_aa: CSASPLGRGFGTEAFF
j_call: TRBJ1-2; clone_size: -; d_call: TRBD1; v_call: TRBV19; cdr3_nt: TGTGCCAGTAGTATTCTCCCAGGGGGCGCCTACACCTTC; cdr3_aa: CASSILPGGAYTF
j_call: TRBJ2-7; clone_size: -; d_call: -; v_call: TRBV11-3; cdr3_nt: TGTGCCAGCAGCTTCAGACAGGTCTACGAGCAGTACTTC; cdr3_aa: CASSFRQVYEQYF
j_call: TRBJ1-1; clone_size: -; d_call: -; v_call: TRBV7-2; cdr3_nt: TGTGCCAGCAGCTTAAGCCAAACTATGAACACTGAAGCTTTCTTT; cdr3_aa: CASSLSQTMNTEAFF
j_call: TRBJ2-1; clone_size: few; d_call: TRBD1; v_call: TRBV7-6; cdr3_nt: TGTGCCAGCAGCCCGCGGACAGGGGGCAGTGAGCAGTTCTTC; cdr3_aa: CASSPRTGGSEQFF
j_call: TRBJ1-2; clone_size: -; d_call: -; v_call: TRBV3-1/TRBV3-2; cdr3_nt: TGTGCCAGCAGCCAAGATTCCGACTATGGCTACACCTTC; cdr3_aa: CASSQDSDYGYTF
j_call: TRBJ2-3; clone_size: -; d_call: -; v_call: TRBV3-1/TRBV3-2; cdr3_nt: TGTGCCAGCAGCCAGGGCCACGCAATCCTCCTGTATTTT; cdr3_aa: CASSQGHAILLYF
j_call: TRBJ1-5; clone_size: -; d_call: TRBD1; v_call: TRBV7-8; cdr3_nt: TGTGCCAGCAGCTCGACAGGGGGCGATCAGCCCCAGCATTTT; cdr3_aa: CASSSTGGDQPQHF
j_call: TRBJ1-1; clone_size: few; d_call: -; v_call: TRBV29-1; cdr3_nt: TGCAGCGTTGATGATAGATACACTGAAGCTTTCTTT; cdr3_aa: CSVDDRYTEAFF
j_call: TRBJ2-7; clone_size: -; d_call: TRBD1; v_call: TRBV6-5; cdr3_nt: TGTGCCAGCAGTTACTCAGACAGGGGCCAGCAGTACTTC; cdr3_aa: CASSYSDRGQQYF
j_call: TRBJ1-2; clone_size: -; d_call: TRBD1; v_call: TRBV7-3; cdr3_nt: TGTGCCAGCAGCTTAACGCCGGACAGGGAGGGAGGCTACACCTTC; cdr3_aa: CASSLTPDREGGYTF
j_call: TRBJ1-6; clone_size: once; d_call: -; v_call: TRBV5-1; cdr3_nt: TGCGCCAGCAGCTTGGCCGGGACTGTGGGCGATTCACCCCTCCACTTT; cdr3_aa: CASSLAGTVGDSPLHF
j_call: TRBJ2-3; clone_size: -; d_call: TRBD2; v_call: TRBV11-3; cdr3_nt: TGTGCCAGCAGCTTATGGAGCGGGAGGGCCGATGATACGCAGTATTTT; cdr3_aa: CASSLWSGRADDTQYF
j_call: TRBJ2-3; clone_size: once; d_call: -; v_call: TRBV29-1; cdr3_nt: TGCAGCGTCACCCCTCTGAGAACTAGCACAGATACGCAGTATTTT; cdr3_aa: CSVTPLRTSTDTQYF